This entry lists 20 T cell receptor beta chains sequenced from one sample in a study of T cells in localized non-small cell lung cancer. Generated by immunoSEQ multiplex PCR, the TCRdb table keeps only in-frame clones and is missing some. The sample comprises 55,000 or so clones, around 80% of which are singletons, and about 4% rests with the top ten. The source was PBMCs, collected before any cancer treatment. Receptors were obtained from a woman aged 40 to 75 with stage II lung adenocarcinoma.

The rearrangement uses TRBV28 and TRBJ1-2, with TRBD1 matching over 9 bases. Trimming cost V 5 bases and J 7 bases; bases outside gene matches: 14. CDR1 is MDHEN, CDR2 SYDVKM, per germline. This CDR3 is 16 amino acids long. The CDR3 here is CASSAGTGTSHGGYTF. The DNA of the CDR3 is TGTGCCAGCAGTGCCGGGACAGGGACCTCGCATGGTGGCTACACCTTC.

The chain has TRBV4-2 and TRBJ2-7; D is unclear. CDR1 and CDR2 (germline): LGHNA, YNFKEQ. The CDR3 runs 14 residues. The ends were cut back, 1 base at V and 0 bases at J, with 7 bases in the middle. Here the CDR3 DNA reads TGTGCCAGCAGCCAAGTCTCAGACTCCTACGAGCAGTACTTC. This gives the protein CASSQVSDSYEQYF.

CDR3 DNA: TGTGCCAGCAGCTTAGTAGCAGGTACAGAGACCCAGTACTTC. Its translation is CASSLVAGTETQYF. This chain uses TRBV7-9 with TRBJ2-5; unclear D gene. Germline V lookup: CDR1 SEHNR, CDR2 FQNEAQ (reference sequence). The ends were cut back, 1 base at V and 4 bases at J, with 10 bases in the middle. The CDR3 sequence is 14 residues long.

The chain recombines TRBV4-1 with TRBJ2-5; D remains ambiguous. Germline V gives CDR1 MGHRA, CDR2 YSYEKL. The CDR3 spans 14 residues. The V gene lost 1 base and the J gene lost 2 bases, with 8 bases spanning the gap. In nucleotides, the CDR3 is TGCGCCAGCAGCCAAGTGGGCACACAAGAGACCCAGTACTTC. Protein: CASSQVGTQETQYF.

This clone was seen once. The rearrangement links TRBV30 to TRBJ2-7; D is unresolved. The CDR3 is 12 residues long. The germline gives CDR1 GTSNPN, CDR2 SVGIG (reference sequence). The V end was cut by 7 bases, the J end by 3 bases, with 13 bases between. The CDR3 reads CAYQVDRYEQYF. The CDR3 DNA is TGTGCCTACCAAGTAGACCGCTACGAGCAGTACTTC.

This clone was recorded a few times. The V gene is TRBV28, the J gene TRBJ1-3; the D is unclear. Per the germline V gene, CDR1 is MDHEN and CDR2 is SYDVKM. The CDR3 length is 14 residues. Trimming took 6 bases from V and 4 from J, leaving 13 bases between them. CDR3 loop: CASRAGLNGNTIYF. The CDR3 DNA reads as TGTGCCAGCAGGGCCGGCCTGAACGGAAACACCATATATTTT.

The J gene is TRBJ1-2, the V gene TRBV28; D remains unclear. Germline V gene lookup returns CDR1 MDHEN and CDR2 SYDVKM. The length of the CDR3 is 13 residues. The V gene lost 5 bases and the J gene lost 0 bases, with 7 bases spanning the gap. The CDR3 here is CASSPPANYGYTF. DNA of the CDR3: TGTGCCAGCAGTCCCCCAGCTAACTATGGCTACACCTTC.

This clone has a count of ten or more. The gene calls are TRBV2 and TRBJ2-7; 7 bases match TRBD1. The V gene end was trimmed by 10 bases and the J gene end by 2 bases; junction bases not matched to a gene: 14. The CDR3 spans 15 residues. Germline CDR1 reads SNHLY; CDR2 reads FYNNEI. CDR3 sequence (DNA): TGTGCCATCATTTATTCTGGACAGGACACCTACGAGCAGTACTTC. This translates into CAIIYSGQDTYEQYF.

The chain recombines TRBV7-9 with TRBJ2-7; tentatively, D is TRBD1 (6 bases). Between the trimmed V and J ends, which lost 5 bases and 0 bases, there was a span of 11 bases. Per germline, CDR1 SEHNR and CDR2 FQNEAQ (reference sequence). CDR3 length: 14 residues. CDR3 DNA sequence: TGTGCCAGCAGCCTCGGACAGAGCTCCTACGAGCAGTACTTC. It codes for CASSLGQSSYEQYF.

V and J are TRBV18 and TRBJ1-5, with TRBD1 matching 9 bases. V was clipped by 1 base and J by 4 bases; unmatched bases: 2. The CDR3 is made up of 15 amino acids. CDR1 KGHSH and CDR2 LQKENI come from the germline V gene. The CDR3 DNA sequence: TGTGCCAGCTCACCACTCGGACAGGGGAATCAGCCCCAGCATTTT. Protein: CASSPLGQGNQPQHF.

Only one count was recorded for this clone. The chain recombines TRBV7-8 with TRBJ2-2, with a weak D call TRBD2 (5 bases). Germline lookup yields CDR1 SGHVS and CDR2 FQNEAQ. Trimming removed 5 bases at V and 1 base at J, with 14 bases between. The CDR3 runs 16 residues. CDR3 coding DNA: TGTGCCAGCAGCCGAGCTGGAGCGGTGAACACCGGGGAGCTGTTTTTT. Encoded protein: CASSRAGAVNTGELFF.

The rearrangement joins TRBV7-2 to TRBJ2-3; D ambiguous. The germline CDR1 and CDR2 sequences are SGHTA and FQGNSA. The CDR3 runs to 13 residues. V shed 5 bases and J shed 3 bases, with 9 bases lying between them. The CDR3 reads CASSPQGTDTQYF. CDR3 nucleotides: TGTGCCAGCAGCCCTCAAGGAACAGATACGCAGTATTTT.

The V and J genes are TRBV4-1 and TRBJ2-7; the D gene is possibly TRBD2 (7 bases). CDR1 and CDR2 (germline): MGHRA, YSYEKL. Trimming cost V 5 bases and J 5 bases, with 13 bases left between them. CDR3 size: 13 residues. CDR3 sequence (DNA): TGCGCCAGCAGCATAGGCGGGGGCAACGAGCAGTACTTC. It codes for CASSIGGGNEQYF.

This sequence joins TRBV7-3 and TRBJ2-1, with D perhaps TRBD2 (6 bases). CDR1 is SGHTA and CDR2 is FQGTGA in the germline V gene. V was trimmed by 1 base and J by 4 bases, leaving 14 bases between them. The CDR3 has 16 amino acids. For the CDR3, the DNA is TGTGCCAGCAGCTTAAACCCCCCGGGAGAATACAATGAGCAGTTCTTC. This gives the protein CASSLNPPGEYNEQFF.

By sample fraction, this clone is large. The chain combines TRBV28 with TRBJ2-1, with 10 bases matching TRBD2. The V segment lost 8 bases and the J segment 10 bases; nucleotides outside the gene matches: 11. Germline V gene data show CDR1 as MDHEN and CDR2 as SYDVKM. The CDR3 extends over 14 amino acids. The CDR3 here is CASAGTSARAEQFF. The CDR3 bases are TGTGCCAGCGCGGGGACTAGCGCTCGGGCGGAGCAGTTCTTC.

The rearrangement joins TRBV5-4 to TRBJ1-4; D call uncertain. The germline V gene has CDR1 SGHNT and CDR2 YYREEE (reference sequence). The ends were cut back, 1 base at V and 8 bases at J, with 15 bases in the middle. The CDR3 totals 15 residues. CDR3 in amino acids: CASSLWSGSSEKLFF. DNA for the CDR3: TGTGCCAGCAGCTTGTGGAGTGGGAGCTCAGAAAAACTGTTTTTT.

V and J are TRBV6-1 and TRBJ2-7; D call uncertain. From germline, CDR1 is MNHNS and CDR2 SASEGT. V gave up 3 bases and J gave up 5 bases, with 5 bases separating them. The CDR3 is 11 amino acids. The CDR3 nucleotides read TGTGCCAGCAGTGAGTTGGACGAGCAGTACTTC. Translated: CASSELDEQYF.

This clone has only one observation. This chain links TRBV6-6 with TRBJ1-1; no clear D. This CDR3 spans 11 amino acids. The V end lost 10 bases, the J end lost 1 base, and 7 bases lay between the germline ends. Germline V gene lookup returns CDR1 MNHNY and CDR2 SVGAGI (reference sequence). The CDR3 region has the DNA TGTGCCACCGCGGGGAACACTGAAGCTTTCTTT. It codes for CATAGNTEAFF.

This chain links TRBV4-3 with TRBJ1-1, with 8 bases matching TRBD1. The junction had 6 bases not matched to a gene; V was cut back by 5 bases and J by 1 base. The V gene's germline CDR1 is LGHNA and CDR2 YSLEER. CDR3 size: 15 residues. In DNA, the CDR3 is TGCGCCAGCAGCTTTCGGACAGGGCAGAACACTGAAGCTTTCTTT. This encodes CASSFRTGQNTEAFF.

The chain recombines TRBV4-2 with TRBJ2-5; 12 bases agree with TRBD1. CDR1 LGHNA and CDR2 YNFKEQ come from the germline V gene. V dropped 3 bases and J dropped 5; count of bases not matched to a gene: 7. The CDR3 runs 16 residues. The CDR3 DNA sequence: TGTGCCAGCAGCCAGATGGGGACAGGGGGCCGGGAGACCCAGTACTTC. Translated, it gives CASSQMGTGGRETQYF.